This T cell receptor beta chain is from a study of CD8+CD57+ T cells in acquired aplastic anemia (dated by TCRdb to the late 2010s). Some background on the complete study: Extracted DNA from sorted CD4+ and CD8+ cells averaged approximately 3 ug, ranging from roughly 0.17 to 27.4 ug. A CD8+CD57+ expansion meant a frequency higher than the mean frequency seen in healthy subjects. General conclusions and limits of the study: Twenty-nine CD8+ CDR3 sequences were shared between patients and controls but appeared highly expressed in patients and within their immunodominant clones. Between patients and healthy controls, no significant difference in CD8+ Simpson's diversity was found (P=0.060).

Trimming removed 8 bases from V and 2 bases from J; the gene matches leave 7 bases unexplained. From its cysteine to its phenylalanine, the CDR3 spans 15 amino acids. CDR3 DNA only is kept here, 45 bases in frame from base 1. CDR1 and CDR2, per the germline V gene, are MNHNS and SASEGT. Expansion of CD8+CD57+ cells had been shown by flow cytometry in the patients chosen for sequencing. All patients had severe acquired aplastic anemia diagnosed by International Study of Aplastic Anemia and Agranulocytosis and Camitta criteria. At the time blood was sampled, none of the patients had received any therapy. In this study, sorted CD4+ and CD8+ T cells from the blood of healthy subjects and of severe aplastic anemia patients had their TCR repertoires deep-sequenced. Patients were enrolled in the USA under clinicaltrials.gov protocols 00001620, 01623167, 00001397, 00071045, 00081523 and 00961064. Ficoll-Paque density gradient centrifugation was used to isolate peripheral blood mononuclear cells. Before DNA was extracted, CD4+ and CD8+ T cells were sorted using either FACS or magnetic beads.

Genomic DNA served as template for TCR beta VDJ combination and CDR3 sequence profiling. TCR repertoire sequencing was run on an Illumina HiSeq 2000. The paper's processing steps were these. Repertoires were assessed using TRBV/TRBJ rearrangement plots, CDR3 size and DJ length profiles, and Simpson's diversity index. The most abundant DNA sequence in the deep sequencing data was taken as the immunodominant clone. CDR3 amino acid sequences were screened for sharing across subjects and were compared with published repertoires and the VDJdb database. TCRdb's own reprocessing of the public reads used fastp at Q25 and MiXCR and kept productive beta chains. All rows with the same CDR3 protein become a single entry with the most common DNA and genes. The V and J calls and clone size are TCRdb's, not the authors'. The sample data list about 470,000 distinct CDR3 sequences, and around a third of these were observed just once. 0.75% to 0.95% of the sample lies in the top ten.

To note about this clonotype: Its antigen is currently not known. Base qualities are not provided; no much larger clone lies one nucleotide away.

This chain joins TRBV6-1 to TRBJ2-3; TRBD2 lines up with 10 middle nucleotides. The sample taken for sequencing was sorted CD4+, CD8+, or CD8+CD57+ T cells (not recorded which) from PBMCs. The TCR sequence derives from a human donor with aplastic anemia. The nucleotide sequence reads TGTGCCAGCGGGAGACTAGCGGGCATCACAGATACGCAGTATTTT. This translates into CASGRLAGITDTQYF.